The present T cell receptor beta chain was sequenced within a study of CD8 T cells in ankylosing spondylitis (dated by TCRdb to 2016 to 2017). As for the study more broadly: The study profiled T cell receptor beta repertoires in healthy donors and ankylosing spondylitis patients to find disease-linked TCR variants. The whole study cohort included 95 to 130 healthy donors and around 25 ankylosing spondylitis patients. Peripheral blood was sampled, and synovial fluid was also collected from ankylosing spondylitis patients.

The cysteine opens and the phenylalanine closes a CDR3 of 14 amino acids. Solely the CDR3 DNA is kept, with 42 bases framed from the first base. Ends trimmed: V by 5 bases, J by 7 bases; bases unmatched to a gene: 7. CDR1 and CDR2, per the germline V gene, are SQVTM and ANQGSEA. TCRdb shows the sequencer as Illumina HiSeq 2500. Quantitative 5'-RACE with molecular barcodes was used to prepare TCR beta libraries. On the study's bioinformatics: A new computational method based on a probabilistic model of VDJ rearrangement was used to identify disease-linked TCR variants. TCRdb reprocessing: public reads trimmed at Q25 with fastp, clones called with MiXCR, in-frame beta chains kept. Entries are consolidated by CDR3 protein sequence, retaining the most common genes and DNA. These V and J calls are TCRdb output, not the study's own analysis. The sample includes about 460,000 distinct CDR3 sequences, with roughly 5.3% observed a single time. Roughly 3.5% of the sample is held by the ten biggest clonotypes.

In the case of this clonotype: Which antigen it targets is not known. This may be a read error: a much more frequent sequence differs by one nucleotide.

Broad study findings and their caveats: In peripheral blood, the disease-linked clones were found at relatively low frequencies and had a CD8+ phenotype. Some TCR beta motif variants had previously been reported in synovial fluid and blood of reactive arthritis patients, which suggested common disease-initiation mechanisms. The disease-linked clones were reported to be significantly enriched in matched synovial fluid samples from ankylosing spondylitis patients. A TCR beta motif of several highly homologous amino acid variants appeared characteristic of blood from ankylosing spondylitis patients.

Sequenced sample: blood, either unsorted or a sorted T cell fraction (not recorded which). The rearranged chain carries TRBV29-1 and TRBJ2-1, with 11 middle bases fitting TRBD1. This receptor was obtained from a male donor with ankylosing spondylitis. The CDR3 reads as follows: CSVPRGQGGNEQFF. In nucleotide form, the sequence is TGCAGCGTTCCGCGGGGACAGGGGGGAAATGAGCAGTTCTTC.